What follows are 7 T cell receptor beta chains derived from one specimen sequenced in a study of T cell responses to AZD1222 COVID-19 vaccine. TCRdb keeps only in-frame clones here, not all; method: immunoSEQ multiplex PCR. The sample lists 110,000 or so clones, roughly nine tenths occurring once. Sequenced here: peripheral blood, sampled on day 0 of AZD1222 vaccination. Receptors were obtained from an adult in good health.

The chain uses TRBV5-1 and TRBJ1-5; no definite D call. From germline, CDR1 is SGHRS and CDR2 YFSETQ. Trimming left V 4 bases short and J 5 bases short, with 13 bases between. The CDR3 sequence is 14 residues long. The DNA of the CDR3 is TGCGCCAGCAGCCCTGGAGGTAGGGATCAGCCCCAGCATTTT. Protein product: CASSPGGRDQPQHF. The full variable domain, with the rest looked up from reference TRBV5-1 and TRBJ1-5, is KAGVTQTPRYLIKTRGQQVTLSCSPISGHRSVSWYQQTPGQGLQFLFEYFSETQRNKGNFPGRFSGRQFSNSRSEMNVSTLELGDSALYLCASSPGGRDQPQHFGDGTRLSIL.

The chain combines TRBV6-5 with TRBJ1-4; no definite D call. The CDR3 has 13 residues. Germline lookup yields CDR1 MNHEY and CDR2 SVGAGI. V shed 8 bases and J shed 8 bases, with 15 bases lying between them. This CDR3 is CASSRTLREKLFF. DNA for the CDR3: TGTGCCAGCTCAAGGACCCTACGGGAAAAACTGTTTTTT.

The J gene is TRBJ1-3, the V gene TRBV5-1; D ambiguous. This CDR3 has 15 amino acids. Per the germline V gene, CDR1 is SGHRS and CDR2 is YFSETQ. Trimming removed 4 bases at V and 0 bases at J, with 11 bases between. CDR3 coding DNA: TGCGCCAGCAGCCCCCACTTGAGCTCTGGAAACACCATATATTTT. It encodes CASSPHLSSGNTIYF.

The chain joins TRBV29-1 to TRBJ2-7; 9 bases agree with TRBD1. The CDR3 totals 13 residues. Losses at the gene ends were 3 bases for V and 3 bases for J; bases not matched to a gene: 3. Looked up from germline, CDR1 is SQVTM and CDR2 is ANQGSEA. The CDR3 coding sequence is TGCAGCGTTGAGCAGGACAGGGGCTACGAGCAGTACTTC. Protein sequence: CSVEQDRGYEQYF.

This clone has just a few counts. The CDR3 DNA reads TGTGCCAGCAGATCCCCAGGCCAAGAGACCCAGTACTTC. As protein: CASRSPGQETQYF. V usage is TRBV11-2 and J usage is TRBJ2-5; the D is unclear. The CDR3 sequence is 13 residues long. V lost 6 bases to trimming and J lost 1 base, with 9 bases between them. Per the germline V gene, CDR1 is SGHAT and CDR2 is FQNNGV.

This clone has only one observation. The chain combines TRBV3-1 (or the pseudogene TRBV3-2) with TRBJ1-3, with a tentative D call TRBD1 (6 bases). Trimming shortened V by 5 bases and J by 0 bases, and 14 bases separated the two germline ends. Looked up from germline, CDR1 is LGHDT and CDR2 is YNNKEL (reference sequence). The CDR3 totals 16 residues. CDR3 protein: CASSEGGPLSGNTIYF. CDR3 bases: TGTGCCAGCAGCGAGGGGGGACCGCTCTCTGGAAACACCATATATTTT.

The chain combines TRBV13 with TRBJ1-1; tentative D call: TRBD1 (6 bases). Germline V lookup: CDR1 PRHDT, CDR2 FYEKMQ (reference sequence). The CDR3 sequence is 16 residues long. The ends were cut back, 2 bases at V and 2 bases at J, with 15 bases in the middle. The CDR3 DNA is TGTGCCAGCAGCTTACGTCCAGGGGTTACAAACACTGAAGCTTTCTTT. This codes for CASSLRPGVTNTEAFF. The full variable domain, with the rest looked up from reference TRBV13 and TRBJ1-1, is AAGVIQSPRHLIKEKRETATLKCYPIPRHDTVYWYQQGPGQDPQFLISFYEKMQSDKGSIPDRFSAQQFSDYHSELNMSSLELGDSALYFCASSLRPGVTNTEAFFGQGTRLTVV.